The sequence of this TCR beta chain was determined in a study of regulatory T cells in long-lasting Graves disease. This clonotype appeared a few times. Per the germline V gene, CDR1 is ENHRY and CDR2 is SYGVKD. The CDR3 has 16 amino acids. Between the trimmed V and J ends, which lost 6 bases and 0 bases, there was a span of 12 bases. Time point of the sample: newly diagnosed GD, antithyroid drugs for less than 3 months. RNA isolated from PBMCs was used to make the TCR library. An endocrinology department located in Xi'an, China, was where the patients came from. Libraries of TCR beta came from iRepertoire HTBI primers plus Arm-PCR of CDR3 regions. TCRdb processed the multiplex PCR reads anew with MiXCR; each CDR3 protein has one entry. The data show almost 450,000 distinct CDR3 sequences, roughly 15% seen once. These data were also filed under a second study, of T cells in Graves' hyperthyroidism and ophthalmopathy.

Sequenced here: peripheral blood mononuclear cells (PBMCs), sampled at new diagnosis, from a patient treated with antithyroid drugs. The sequence was obtained from a woman aged 30 to 39 with Graves disease. The chain carries TRBV10-3 and TRBJ2-6, with D tentatively TRBD1 (5 bases). The CDR3 loop is CAISPTGFSGANVLTF. The CDR3 bases are TGTGCCATCAGCCCTACAGGATTCTCTGGGGCCAACGTCCTGACTTTC.